The present T cell receptor beta chain was sequenced within a study of T cell changes during pregnancy in multiple sclerosis. Germline V lookup: CDR1 MNHEY, CDR2 SMNVEV (reference sequence). The CDR3 is made up of 15 amino acids. Deletions cut 5 bases from V and 8 bases from J, with 19 bases between. TCRdb keeps only in-frame clones here, not all; method: immunoSEQ multiplex PCR. The top ten clones hold 1.4% to 1.5% of a sample with 80,000 or so clones, roughly 94% of them seen once. The chain links TRBV27 to TRBJ1-3; D call uncertain. The starting material was peripheral blood, obtained before pregnancy. The sequence derives from a female donor with multiple sclerosis, enrolled in a pregnancy study. CDR3 amino acids: CASSPDAERRHTIYF. In DNA form, the CDR3 reads TGTGCCAGCAGTCCGGACGCCGAACGGAGGCACACCATATATTTT.